This entry features one T cell receptor beta chain sequence. This sample was included in a study of blood T cell repertoires in COVID-19. The junction had 10 bases not matched to a gene; V was cut back by 2 bases and J by 4 bases. This CDR3 comprises 17 residues. Looked up from germline, CDR1 is KGHDR and CDR2 is SFDVKD. Only in-frame clones appear in the TCRdb table, and some are missing; sequencing was by immunoSEQ multiplex PCR. The sample holds 20,000 to 25,000 clones, around 80% seen once. V is TRBV24-1 and J is TRBJ2-5; 9 nucleotides align to TRBD1. The receptor comes from a woman aged 80 or older with acute or convalescent COVID-19. The sample was peripheral blood. The CDR3 DNA reads TGTGCCACCAGTGATTCGGGACAGGGAAATATCGGAGAGACCCAGTACTTC. Translating it yields CATSDSGQGNIGETQYF.